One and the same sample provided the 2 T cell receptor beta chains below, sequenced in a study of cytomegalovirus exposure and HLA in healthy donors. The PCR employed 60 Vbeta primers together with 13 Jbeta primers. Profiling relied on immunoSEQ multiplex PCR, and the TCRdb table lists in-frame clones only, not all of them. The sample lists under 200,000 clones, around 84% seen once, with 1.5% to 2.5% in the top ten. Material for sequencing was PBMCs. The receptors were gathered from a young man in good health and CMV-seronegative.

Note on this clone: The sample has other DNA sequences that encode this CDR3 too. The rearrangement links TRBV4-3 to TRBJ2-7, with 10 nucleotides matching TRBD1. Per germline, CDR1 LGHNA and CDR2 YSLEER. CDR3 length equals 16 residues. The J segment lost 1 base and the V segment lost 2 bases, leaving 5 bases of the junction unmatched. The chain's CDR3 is CASSQSGTGESYEQYF. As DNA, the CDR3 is TGCGCCAGCAGCCAATCCGGGACAGGGGAGTCCTACGAGCAGTACTTC.

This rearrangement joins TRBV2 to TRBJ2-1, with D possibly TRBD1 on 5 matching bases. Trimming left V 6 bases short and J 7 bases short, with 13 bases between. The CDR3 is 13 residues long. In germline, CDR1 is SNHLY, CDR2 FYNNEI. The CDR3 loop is CASSRKGMNEQFF. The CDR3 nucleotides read TGTGCCAGCAGCAGGAAGGGGATGAATGAGCAGTTCTTC.